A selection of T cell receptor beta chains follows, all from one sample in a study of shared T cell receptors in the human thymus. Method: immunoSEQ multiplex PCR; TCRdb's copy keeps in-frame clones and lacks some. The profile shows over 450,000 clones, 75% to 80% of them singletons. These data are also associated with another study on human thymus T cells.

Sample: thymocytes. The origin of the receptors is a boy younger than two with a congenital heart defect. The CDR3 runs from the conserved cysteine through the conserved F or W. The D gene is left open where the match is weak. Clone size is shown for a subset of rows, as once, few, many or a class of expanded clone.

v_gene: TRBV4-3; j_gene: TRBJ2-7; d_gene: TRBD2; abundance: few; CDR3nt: TGCGCCAGCAGCCAAGATATGCCCAGGGGTGGCGGGAGGGCTCATCCAACCTACGAGCAGTACTTC; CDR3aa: CASSQDMPRGGGRAHPTYEQYF
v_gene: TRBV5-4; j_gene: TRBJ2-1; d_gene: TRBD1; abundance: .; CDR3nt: TGTGCCAGCAGCTCGACCGAAGGGACAGGGATTGGCGAGAATGAGCAGTTCTTC; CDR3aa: CASSSTEGTGIGENEQFF
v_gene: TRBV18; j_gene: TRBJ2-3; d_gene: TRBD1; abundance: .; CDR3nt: TGTGCCAGCTCACCACTAGGGACAGGACTCACAGATACGCAGTATTTT; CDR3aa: CASSPLGTGLTDTQYF
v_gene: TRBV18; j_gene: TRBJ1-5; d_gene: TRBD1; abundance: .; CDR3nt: TGTGCCAGCTCACCTACTCTACTCCGGGACAGGGGGGGAGACAATCAGCCCCAGCATTTT; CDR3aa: CASSPTLLRDRGGDNQPQHF
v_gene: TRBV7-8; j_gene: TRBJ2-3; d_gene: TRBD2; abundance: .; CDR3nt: TGTGCCAGCAGCTTAGCGCGGGAGGCAGATACGCAGTATTTT; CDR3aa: CASSLAREADTQYF
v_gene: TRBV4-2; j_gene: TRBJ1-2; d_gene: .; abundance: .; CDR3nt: TGTGCCAGCAGCCCGACAGCTACAAACTATGGCTACACCTTC; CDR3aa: CASSPTATNYGYTF
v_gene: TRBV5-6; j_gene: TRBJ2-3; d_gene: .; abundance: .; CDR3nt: TGTGCCAGCAGCTGGGGGGGCGGACTAGAGCGAAATACGCAGTATTTT; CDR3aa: CASSWGGGLERNTQYF
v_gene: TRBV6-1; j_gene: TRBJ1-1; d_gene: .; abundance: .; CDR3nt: TGTGCCAGCAGCGCAACAGGGCCGAACACTGAAGCTTTCTTT; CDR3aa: CASSATGPNTEAFF
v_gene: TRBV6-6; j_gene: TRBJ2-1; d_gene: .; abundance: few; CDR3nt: TGTGCCAGCAGTCCTACCCGGAATGAGCAGTTCTTC; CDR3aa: CASSPTRNEQFF
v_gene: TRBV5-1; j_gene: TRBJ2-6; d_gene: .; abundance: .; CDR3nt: TGCGCCAGCAGCTTTTACGGACAGAAGGATTCTGGGGCCAACGTCCTGACTTTC; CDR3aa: CASSFYGQKDSGANVLTF
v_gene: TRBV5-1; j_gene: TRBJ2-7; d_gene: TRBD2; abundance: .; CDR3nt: TGCGCCAGCAGCCTGCCTCCGGGGACTAGCGGCTACGAGCAGTACTTC; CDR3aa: CASSLPPGTSGYEQYF
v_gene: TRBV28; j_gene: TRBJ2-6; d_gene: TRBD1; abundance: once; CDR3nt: TGTGCCAGCAGTTTGGACCTGACAGGGTCTTCTGGGGCCAACGTCCTGACTTTC; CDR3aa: CASSLDLTGSSGANVLTF
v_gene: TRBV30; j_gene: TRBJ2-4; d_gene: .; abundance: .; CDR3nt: TGTGCCTGGAGCCAGGGGAACAAAAACATTCAGTACTTC; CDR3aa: CAWSQGNKNIQYF
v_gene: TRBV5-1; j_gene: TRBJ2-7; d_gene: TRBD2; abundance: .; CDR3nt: TGCGCCAGCAGCGAGAAGGTACTAGCGGGAGGCTATAAATCCTACGAGCAGTACTTC; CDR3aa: CASSEKVLAGGYKSYEQYF
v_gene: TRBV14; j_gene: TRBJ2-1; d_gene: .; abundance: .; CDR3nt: TGTGCCAGCAGCCCACTGACAAACAATGAGCAGTTCTTC; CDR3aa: CASSPLTNNEQFF
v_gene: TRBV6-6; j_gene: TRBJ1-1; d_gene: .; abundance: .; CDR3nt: TGTGCCAGCACCCATCCACAGGGAGCACGGAAGACTGAAGCTTTCTTT; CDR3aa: CASTHPQGARKTEAFF
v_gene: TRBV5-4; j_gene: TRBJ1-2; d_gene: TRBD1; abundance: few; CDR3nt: TGTGCCAGCAGCCCGACAGGGGTTAACTATGGCTACACCTTC; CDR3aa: CASSPTGVNYGYTF
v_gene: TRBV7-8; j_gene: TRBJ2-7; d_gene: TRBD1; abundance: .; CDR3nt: TGTGCCAGCAGCTTAGCTTGGAGTCAGGGGGCGTCCTACGAGCAGTACTTC; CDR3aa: CASSLAWSQGASYEQYF
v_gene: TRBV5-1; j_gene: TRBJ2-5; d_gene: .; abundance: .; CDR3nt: TGCGCCAGCAGCTTACTTCTTGTCCCACAGTACTTC; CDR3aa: CASSLLLVPQYF
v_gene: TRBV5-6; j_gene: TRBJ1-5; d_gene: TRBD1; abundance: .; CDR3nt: TGTGCCAGCAGCCAGGGACAGCTACCGCAGCCCCAGCATTTT; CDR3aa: CASSQGQLPQPQHF
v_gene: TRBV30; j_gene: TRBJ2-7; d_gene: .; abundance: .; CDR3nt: TGTGCCTGGAGTTCCTTATCCTCCTACGAGCAGTACTTC; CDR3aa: CAWSSLSSYEQYF
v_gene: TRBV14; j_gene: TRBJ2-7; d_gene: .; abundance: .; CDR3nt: TGTGCCAGCAGCCAGCGAGTCTCTTCCTACGAGCAGTACTTC; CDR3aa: CASSQRVSSYEQYF
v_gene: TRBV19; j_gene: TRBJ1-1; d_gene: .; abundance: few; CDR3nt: TGTGCCTGTGGTCGTCAGGGGCTCGACACTGAAGCTTTCTTT; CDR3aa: CACGRQGLDTEAFF
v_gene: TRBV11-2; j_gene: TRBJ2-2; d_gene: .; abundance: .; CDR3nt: TGTGCCAGCAGCTCGCAGGAAGGGATGGGGCCCGGGGAGCTGTTTTTT; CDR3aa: CASSSQEGMGPGELFF
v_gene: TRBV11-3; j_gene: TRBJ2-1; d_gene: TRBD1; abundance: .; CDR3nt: TGTGCCAGCAGCTCATCCGGGACAGATTACAATGAGCAGTTCTTC; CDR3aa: CASSSSGTDYNEQFF
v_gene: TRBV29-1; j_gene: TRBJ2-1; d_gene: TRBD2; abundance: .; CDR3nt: TGCAGCGGGGGGGGAATAGCGGGGAGCTCCTACAATGAGCAGTTCTTC; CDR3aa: CSGGGIAGSSYNEQFF
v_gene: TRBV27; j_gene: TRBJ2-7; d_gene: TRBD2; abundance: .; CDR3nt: TGTGCCAGCAGTTCCCCTAGCGGGAGGCCTCCCTACGAGCAGTACTTC; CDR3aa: CASSSPSGRPPYEQYF
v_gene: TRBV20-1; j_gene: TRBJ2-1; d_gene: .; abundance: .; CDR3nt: TGCAGTGCCTTCCGGAGGATTGAGCAGTTCTTC; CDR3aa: CSAFRRIEQFF
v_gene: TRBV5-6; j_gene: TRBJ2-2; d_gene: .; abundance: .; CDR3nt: TGTGCCAGCAGTTTCCGGGACACACTGCGCACCGGGGAGCTGTTTTTT; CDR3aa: CASSFRDTLRTGELFF
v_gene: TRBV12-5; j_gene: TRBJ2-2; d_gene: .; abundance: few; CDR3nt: TGTGCTAGTGGGCCGGGACTGGAGAACACCGGGGAGCTGTTTTTT; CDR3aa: CASGPGLENTGELFF
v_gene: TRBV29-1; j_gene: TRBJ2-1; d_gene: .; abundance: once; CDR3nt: TGCAGCGTTGGGGGCTTCACCCGTCTGAGAAGGGGGGGGAATGAGCAGTTCTTC; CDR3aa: CSVGGFTRLRRGGNEQFF
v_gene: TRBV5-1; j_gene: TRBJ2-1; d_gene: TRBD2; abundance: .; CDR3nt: TGCGCCAGCAGCTTGAAGACTAGCGGGGCTTACAATGAGCAGTTCTTC; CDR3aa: CASSLKTSGAYNEQFF
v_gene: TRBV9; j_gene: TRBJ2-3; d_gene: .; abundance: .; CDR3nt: TGTGCCAGCAGCGCCGCCTCACCCAGCGGCCGTCGCACAGATACGCAGTATTTT; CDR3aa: CASSAASPSGRRTDTQYF
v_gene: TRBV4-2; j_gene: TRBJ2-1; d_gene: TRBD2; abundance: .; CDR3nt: TGTGCCAGCAGCCGAGCGGGAAATGATTACAATGAGCAGTTCTTC; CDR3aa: CASSRAGNDYNEQFF
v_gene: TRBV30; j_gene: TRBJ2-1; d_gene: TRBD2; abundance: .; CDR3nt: TGTGCCTGCCCCGGGACTAGCGGGGTAAATGAGCAGTTCTTC; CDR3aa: CACPGTSGVNEQFF
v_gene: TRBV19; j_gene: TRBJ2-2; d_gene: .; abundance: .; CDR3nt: TGTGCCAGTAGTAAGCAGCGAGACCAGAACACCGGGGAGCTGTTTTTT; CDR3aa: CASSKQRDQNTGELFF
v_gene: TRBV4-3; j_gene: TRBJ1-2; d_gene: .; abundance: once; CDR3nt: TGCGCCAGCAGCCAAGGGAGGAGGCCCTATGGCTACACCTTC; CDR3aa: CASSQGRRPYGYTF
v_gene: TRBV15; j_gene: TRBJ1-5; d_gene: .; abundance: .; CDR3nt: TGTGCCACCAGCACAGGAGGGTACCATCAGCCCCAGCATTTT; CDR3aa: CATSTGGYHQPQHF
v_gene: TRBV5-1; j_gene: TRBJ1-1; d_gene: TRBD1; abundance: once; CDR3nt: TGCGCCAGCAGCTCCACAGGGGAGAACACTGAAGCTTTCTTT; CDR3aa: CASSSTGENTEAFF
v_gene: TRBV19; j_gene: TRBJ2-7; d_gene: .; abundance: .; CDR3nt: TGTGCCAGTAGTAGTACGTCCAAACCAGACTACGAGCAGTACTTC; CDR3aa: CASSSTSKPDYEQYF
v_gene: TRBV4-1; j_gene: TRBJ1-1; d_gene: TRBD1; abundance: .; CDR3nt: TGCGCCAGCAGCCAGAGGGGCAGGGGGCGGAACACTGAAGCTTTCTTT; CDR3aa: CASSQRGRGRNTEAFF